Given below is one T cell receptor beta chain in context. Its target is unknown. The CDR3 has 14 amino acids. Germline CDR1 and CDR2: SGHRS and YFSETQ. V gave up 0 bases and J gave up 2 bases, with 9 bases separating them. These data come from a study of CD8+ T cells in alopecia areata. RNA extraction and reverse transcription yielded cDNA as sequencing template. Produced via immunoSEQ multiplex PCR; TCRdb's table is partial and in-frame only. The sample has 4,300 or so clones, roughly two thirds seen once. Whole-study results and caveats: Researchers reported that TCR sharing among patients proved less clear than in mice, possibly HLA-linked.

The specimen was skin. The chain carries TRBV5-1 and TRBJ2-7; D possibly matches TRBD1 or TRBD2 (5 bases each). The sequence derives from a human donor in good health. Written as DNA, the CDR3 is TGCGCCAGCAGCTTGGACCCGGGACCCTACGAGCAGTACTTC. Residues: CASSLDPGPYEQYF.